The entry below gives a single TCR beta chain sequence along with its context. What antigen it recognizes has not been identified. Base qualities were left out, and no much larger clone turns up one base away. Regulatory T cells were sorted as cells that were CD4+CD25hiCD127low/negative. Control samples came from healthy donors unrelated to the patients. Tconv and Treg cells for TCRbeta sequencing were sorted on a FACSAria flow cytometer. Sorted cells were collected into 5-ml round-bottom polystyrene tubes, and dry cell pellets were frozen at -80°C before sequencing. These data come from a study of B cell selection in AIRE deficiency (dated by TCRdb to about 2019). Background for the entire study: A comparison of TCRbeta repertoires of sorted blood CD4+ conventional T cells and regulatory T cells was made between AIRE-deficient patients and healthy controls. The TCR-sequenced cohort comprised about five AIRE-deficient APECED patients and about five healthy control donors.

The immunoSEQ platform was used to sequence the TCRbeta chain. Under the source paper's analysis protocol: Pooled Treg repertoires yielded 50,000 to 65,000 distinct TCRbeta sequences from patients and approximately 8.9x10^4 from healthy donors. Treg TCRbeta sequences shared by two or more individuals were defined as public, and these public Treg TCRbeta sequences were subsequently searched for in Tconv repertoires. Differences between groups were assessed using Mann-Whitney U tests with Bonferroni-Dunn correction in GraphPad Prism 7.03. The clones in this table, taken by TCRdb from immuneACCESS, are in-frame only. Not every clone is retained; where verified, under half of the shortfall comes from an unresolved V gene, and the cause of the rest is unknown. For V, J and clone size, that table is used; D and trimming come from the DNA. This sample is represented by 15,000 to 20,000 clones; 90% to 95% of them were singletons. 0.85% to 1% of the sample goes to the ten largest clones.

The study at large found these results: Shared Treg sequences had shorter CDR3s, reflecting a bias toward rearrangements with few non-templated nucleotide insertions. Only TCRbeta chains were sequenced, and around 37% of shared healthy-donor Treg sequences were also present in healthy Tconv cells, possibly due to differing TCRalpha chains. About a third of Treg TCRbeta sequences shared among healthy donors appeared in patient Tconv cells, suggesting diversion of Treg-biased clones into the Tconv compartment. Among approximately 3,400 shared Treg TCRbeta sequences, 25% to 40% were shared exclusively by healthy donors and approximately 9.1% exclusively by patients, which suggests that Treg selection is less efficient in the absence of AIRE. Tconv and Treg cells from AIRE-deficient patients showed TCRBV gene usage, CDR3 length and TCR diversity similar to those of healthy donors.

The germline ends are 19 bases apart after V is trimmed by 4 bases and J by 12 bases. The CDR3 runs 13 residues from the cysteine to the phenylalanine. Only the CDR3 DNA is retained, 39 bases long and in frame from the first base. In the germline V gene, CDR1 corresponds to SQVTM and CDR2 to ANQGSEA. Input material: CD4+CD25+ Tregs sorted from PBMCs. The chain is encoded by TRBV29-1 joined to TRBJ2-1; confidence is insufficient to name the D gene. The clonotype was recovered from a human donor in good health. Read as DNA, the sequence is TGCAGCGTTGGCCGGCAGGTGGGGTTAGGGCAGTTCTTC. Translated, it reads CSVGRQVGLGQFF.